These 21 T cell receptor beta chains originate from one sample sequenced in a study of response to subunit inactivated influenza vaccine. TCRdb processed the RT-PCR reads anew with MiXCR; each CDR3 protein has one entry. Found here are 650,000 to 800,000 distinct CDR3 sequences, approximately 15% of them singletons; the top ten hold around 6.5%. The sequencing used PBMCs from blood, collected roughly 2 weeks before vaccination. The receptors here all came from a man aged 45 to 65 who received an inactivated influenza vaccine.

This clonotype has only a few counts. This chain joins TRBV3-1 and TRBJ2-5; 12 bases align to TRBD2. With 1 base clipped from V and 9 bases from J, the junction kept 9 bases outside the gene matches. Germline values: CDR1 LGHDT, CDR2 YNNKEL (reference sequence). CDR3 length: 16 amino acids. DNA for the CDR3: TGTGCCAGCAGCCAAGGAAGGCTAGCGGGGGGGGTAGCCCAGTACTTC. It specifies CASSQGRLAGGVAQYF.

This chain uses TRBV4-3 with TRBJ2-4; D is perhaps TRBD2 (5 bases). The germline V gene has CDR1 LGHNA and CDR2 YSLEER. Between the trimmed V and J ends, which lost 3 bases and 0 bases, there was a span of 12 bases. The CDR3 has 16 amino acids. The CDR3 region has the DNA TGCGCCAGCAGCCAGGAGGCTGGACTAGCCAAAAACATTCAGTACTTC. As protein: CASSQEAGLAKNIQYF.

This chain joins TRBV6-2 or TRBV6-3 and TRBJ2-1, with TRBD2 identical over 10 bases. Germline V lookup: CDR1 MNHEY, CDR2 SVGEGT. The CDR3 loop spans 17 amino acids. Germline trimming cut 7 bases from V and 6 bases from J; bases unmatched to any gene: 15. The CDR3 coding sequence is TGTGCCAGCATCTACGCCCCTCAGCGGGAGGGCCTCAATGAGCAGTTCTTC. It is translated as CASIYAPQREGLNEQFF.

This clonotype was counted between two and nine times. V and J are TRBV12-3 or TRBV12-4 and TRBJ2-3; 11 bases align to TRBD2. This CDR3 comprises 13 residues. CDR3 sequence reads: CASRASGRDTQYF. In DNA, the CDR3 is TGTGCGTCCAGGGCTAGCGGGAGGGATACGCAGTATTTT.

The chain combines TRBV5-8 with TRBJ2-7; D gene unclear. Germline values: CDR1 SGHTS, CDR2 YDEGEE. The V gene lost 0 bases and the J gene lost 3 bases, with 10 bases spanning the gap. The CDR3 sequence is 14 residues long. The CDR3 reads CASSLAGWNYEQYF. The CDR3 DNA sequence: TGTGCCAGCAGCTTGGCCGGTTGGAACTACGAGCAGTACTTC.

This clonotype was found a few times. The chain has TRBV18 and TRBJ2-1, with 14 positions matching TRBD2. V dropped 2 bases and J dropped 8; count of bases not matched to a gene: 5. Per germline, CDR1 KGHSH and CDR2 LQKENI. This CDR3 has 16 residues. The CDR3 coding sequence is TGTGCCAGCTCACCAGGGACTAGCGGGAGAAGGGATGAGCAGTTCTTC. Protein: CASSPGTSGRRDEQFF.

A few counts support this clonotype. This chain links TRBV6-1 with TRBJ1-6, with D perhaps TRBD1 (6 bases). The V gene's germline CDR1 is MNHNS and CDR2 SASEGT. CDR3 length: 14 residues. The V gene lost 6 bases and the J gene lost 10 bases, with 16 bases spanning the gap. CDR3 sequence reads: CASRNEGDGSPLHF. The CDR3 DNA sequence: TGTGCCAGCAGAAACGAGGGGGATGGATCACCCCTCCACTTT.

The chain employs TRBV12-3 or TRBV12-4 and TRBJ2-7, with a tentative D call TRBD1 (6 bases). Trimming stripped 6 bases from V and 4 bases from J, with 13 bases between. CDR3 length equals 13 residues. This chain's CDR3 is CASSPPGQYEQYF. The CDR3 DNA reads TGTGCCAGCAGCCCGCCAGGACAGTACGAGCAGTACTTC.

This clonotype has only a few counts. This chain connects TRBV9 to TRBJ1-3; D uncertain. CDR3 length: 16 residues. V lost 0 bases to trimming and J lost 0 bases, with 10 bases between them. Germline CDR1 reads SGDLS; CDR2 reads YYNGEE. In nucleotides, the CDR3 is TGTGCCAGCAGCGTAGAGAAGTGGAGCTCTGGAAACACCATATATTTT. Its translation: CASSVEKWSSGNTIYF.

The sample holds a few counts of this clonotype. The rearrangement links TRBV18 to TRBJ2-6, with TRBD1 matching over 7 bases. V trimming: 4 bases; J trimming: 3 bases; junction bases outside the gene matches: 3. Germline CDR1 and CDR2: KGHSH and LQKENI. The CDR3 runs 15 residues. CDR3 nucleotides: TGTGCCAGCTCACGAACAGGGGATGGGGCCAACGTCCTGACTTTC. Translating gives CASSRTGDGANVLTF.

For the CDR3, the DNA is TGCAGCGTTGCCGCAGGGTCCTCTGGAAACACCATATATTTT. Translated, it gives CSVAAGSSGNTIYF. The chain couples TRBV29-1 to TRBJ1-3, with D maybe TRBD1 (5 bases). This CDR3 spans 14 amino acids. CDR1 is SQVTM, CDR2 ANQGSEA, per germline. V was pared by 4 bases and J by 0 bases, with 10 bases between.

Only a few counts were recorded for this clonotype. The chain has TRBV28 and TRBJ2-1; TRBD1 matches at 9 bases. With V trimmed by 3 bases and J by 6 bases, 15 bases remained unmatched. In germline, CDR1 is MDHEN, CDR2 SYDVKM. The CDR3 covers 18 residues. The CDR3 DNA is TGTGCCAGCAGTTTTAGTTTTCGGGGGGACAGGGAGGGCAATGAGCAGTTCTTC. It specifies CASSFSFRGDREGNEQFF.

The rearrangement uses TRBV28 and TRBJ1-5, with 8 positions matching TRBD1. The CDR3 contains 15 residues. Germline-derived CDR1 and CDR2 are MDHEN and SYDVKM. After removal of 6 bases from V and 7 bases from J, the junction contained 11 bases not matched to a gene. DNA of the CDR3: TGTGCCAGCAGGGCGGCCGGACAGGGAATACAGCCCCAGCATTTT. It encodes CASRAAGQGIQPQHF.

The chain links TRBV6-5 to TRBJ2-7; the match to TRBD2 covers 7 bases. CDR3 size: 15 residues. Germline CDR1 MNHEY, CDR2 SVGAGI. V dropped 1 base and J dropped 4; count of bases not matched to a gene: 7. The CDR3 nucleotides read TGTGCCAGCAGTTACTTCGCCGGGAGGTCGTACGAGCAGTACTTC. This sequence encodes CASSYFAGRSYEQYF.

This clonotype was counted only a few times. V is TRBV28 and J is TRBJ1-5, with no clear D. V was trimmed by 2 bases and J by 3 bases, leaving 11 bases between them. This CDR3 has 15 residues. Germline CDR1 is MDHEN and CDR2 is SYDVKM. The CDR3 DNA follows: TGTGCCAGCAGTTTAGAGCCATACGACAATCAGCCCCAGCATTTT. Translation gives CASSLEPYDNQPQHF.

The CDR3 DNA reads TGCAGTGCTAGGACTAGCGGGAGGGTTCTCTCTACCTACGAGCAGTACTTC. Protein product: CSARTSGRVLSTYEQYF. This chain connects TRBV20-1 to TRBJ2-7; TRBD2 matches 14 bases. The CDR3 is made up of 17 amino acids. Germline loops: CDR1 DFQATT, CDR2 SNEGSKA (reference sequence). V trimming: 3 bases; J trimming: 2 bases; junction bases outside the gene matches: 9.

This clonotype showed up just a few times. The rearrangement joins TRBV7-8 to TRBJ2-7; no firm D call. Per germline, CDR1 SGHVS and CDR2 FQNEAQ. Trimming stripped 1 base from V and 2 bases from J, with 12 bases between. The CDR3 sequence is 15 residues long. The CDR3 DNA sequence: TGTGCCAGCAGCTTAGGGGAAGGGCCAACCTACGAGCAGTACTTC. Translated: CASSLGEGPTYEQYF.

This clonotype was seen many times. V usage is TRBV5-6 and J usage is TRBJ2-2; D gene ambiguous. The germline V and J ends were trimmed by 4 bases and 1 base, with 8 bases remaining between them. The CDR3 consists of 14 residues. Germline-derived CDR1 and CDR2 are SGHDT and YYEEEE. The CDR3 sequence: CASSPYRNTGELFF. The CDR3 DNA sequence: TGTGCCAGCAGCCCTTACAGGAACACCGGGGAGCTGTTTTTT. The full variable domain, in which reference TRBV5-6 and TRBJ2-2 provide the parts outside the CDR3, is DAGVTQSPTHLIKTRGQQVTLRCSPKSGHDTVSWYQQALGQGPQFIFQYYEEEERQRGNFPDRFSGHQFPNYSSELNVNALLLGDSALYLCASSPYRNTGELFFGEGSRLTVL.

Points on this clonotype: At one of its ends the junction is not consistent with the germline gene, which may arise from a read error. Here the CDR3 DNA reads TGTGCCAGCACTTTAGGAAGGGGCGAGCAGTACTTC. It specifies CASTLGRGEQYF. The chain is built from TRBV12-3 or TRBV12-4 and TRBJ2-7; weak D call: TRBD1 (5 bases). The CDR3 spans 12 residues.

This clonotype occurred a few times. The chain joins TRBV7-2 to TRBJ1-1; TRBD1 matches 9 bases. In germline, CDR1 is SGHTA, CDR2 FQGNSA. CDR3 length equals 15 residues. The trim removed 6 bases at V and 1 base at J, leaving 6 bases unmatched. CDR3 DNA: TGTGCCAGCAGGCCCCGACAGGGGGGGAACACTGAAGCTTTCTTT. Translating gives CASRPRQGGNTEAFF.

The chain's CDR3 is CASIKGRTGRREVSYNEQFF. The CDR3 DNA follows: TGTGCCAGCATTAAAGGGAGGACAGGGCGGCGGGAGGTCTCCTACAATGAGCAGTTCTTC. V and J are TRBV7-8 and TRBJ2-1; the D gene could be TRBD1 or TRBD2 (8 bases each). The CDR3 runs to 20 residues. V dropped 7 bases and J dropped 0 bases, with 28 bases sitting between them. Germline V lookup: CDR1 SGHVS, CDR2 FQNEAQ.